This TCR beta chain was sequenced during a study of cytomegalovirus exposure and HLA in healthy donors. Study summary: For the roughly 370 genotyped donors, more than 65% fell within the Caucasian-associated ancestry cluster.

With respect to this clone: As yet, its antigen is unknown.

The PCR ran on 60 Vbeta and 13 Jbeta primers. The data were produced by immunoSEQ multiplex PCR, yet TCRdb's version contains in-frame clones alone and is incomplete. The profile shows fewer than 150,000 clones, 75% to 85% of them singletons. General study findings and limits: As confirmed in vitro, a few CMV-associated chains were specific for CMV antigens. A later analysis by the authors found several of the most significant clusters apparently linked to common viral pathogens.

Trimming stripped 1 base from V and 4 bases from J, with 11 bases between. CDR3 length equals 15 residues. From germline, CDR1 is MNHEY and CDR2 SMNVEV (reference sequence). Sequenced material: PBMCs. This sequence was found in a man in his forties or fifties in good health and CMV-seronegative. The rearrangement links TRBV27 to TRBJ1-5, with D hard to call. This chain's CDR3 is CASSLLTNGNQPQHF. Here the CDR3 DNA reads TGTGCCAGCAGTTTATTGACGAACGGGAATCAGCCCCAGCATTTT.